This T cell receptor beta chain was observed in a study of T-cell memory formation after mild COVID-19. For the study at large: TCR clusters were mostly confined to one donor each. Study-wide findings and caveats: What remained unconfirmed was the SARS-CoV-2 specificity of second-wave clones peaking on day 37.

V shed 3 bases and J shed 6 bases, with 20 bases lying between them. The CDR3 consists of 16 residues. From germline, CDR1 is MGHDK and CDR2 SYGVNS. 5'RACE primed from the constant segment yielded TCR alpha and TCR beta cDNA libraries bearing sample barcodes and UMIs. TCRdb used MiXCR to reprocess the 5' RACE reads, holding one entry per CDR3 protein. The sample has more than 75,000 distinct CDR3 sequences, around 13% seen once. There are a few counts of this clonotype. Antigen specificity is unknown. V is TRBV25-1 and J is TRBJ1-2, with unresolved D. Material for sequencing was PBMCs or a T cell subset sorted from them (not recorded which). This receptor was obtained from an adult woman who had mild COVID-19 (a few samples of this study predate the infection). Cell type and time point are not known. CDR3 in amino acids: CASSDPWEYLEHGYTF. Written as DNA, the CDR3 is TGTGCCAGCAGTGACCCGTGGGAATACCTCGAGCATGGCTACACCTTC.